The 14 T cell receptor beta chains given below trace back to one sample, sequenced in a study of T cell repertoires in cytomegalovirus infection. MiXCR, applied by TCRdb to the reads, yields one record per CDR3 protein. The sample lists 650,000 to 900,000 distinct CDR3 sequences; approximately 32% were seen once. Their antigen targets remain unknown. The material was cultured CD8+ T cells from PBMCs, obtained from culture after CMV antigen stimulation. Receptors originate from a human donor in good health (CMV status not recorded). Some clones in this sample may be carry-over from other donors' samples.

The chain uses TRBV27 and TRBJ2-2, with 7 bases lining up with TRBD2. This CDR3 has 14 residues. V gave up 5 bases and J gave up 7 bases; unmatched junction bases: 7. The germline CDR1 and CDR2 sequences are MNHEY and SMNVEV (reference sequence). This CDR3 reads CASSPGTTGGELFF. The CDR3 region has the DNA TGTGCCAGCAGTCCCGGGACTACTGGCGGGGAGCTGTTTTTT.

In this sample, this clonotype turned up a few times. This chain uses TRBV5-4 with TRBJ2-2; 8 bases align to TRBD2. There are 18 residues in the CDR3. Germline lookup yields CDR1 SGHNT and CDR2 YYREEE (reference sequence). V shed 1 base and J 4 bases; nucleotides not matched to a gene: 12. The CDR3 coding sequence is TGTGCCAGCAGCTTGAAGCGGGAGTTACCTCGGGGCACCGGGGAGCTGTTTTTT. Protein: CASSLKRELPRGTGELFF.

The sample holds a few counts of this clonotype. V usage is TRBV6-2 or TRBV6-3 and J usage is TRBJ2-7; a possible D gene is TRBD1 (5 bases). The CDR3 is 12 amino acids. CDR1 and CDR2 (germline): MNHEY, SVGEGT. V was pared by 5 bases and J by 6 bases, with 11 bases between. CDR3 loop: CASSPGNGEQYV. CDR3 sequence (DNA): TGTGCCAGCAGTCCAGGGAACGGCGAGCAGTACGTC.

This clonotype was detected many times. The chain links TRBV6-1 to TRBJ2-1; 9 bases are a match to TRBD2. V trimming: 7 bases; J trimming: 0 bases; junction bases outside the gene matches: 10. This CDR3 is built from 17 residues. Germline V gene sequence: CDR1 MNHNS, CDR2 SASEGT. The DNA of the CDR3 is TGTGCCAGCAACTCCGGTAGCGGGGGTAGCTCCTACAATGAGCAGTTCTTC. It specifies CASNSGSGGSSYNEQFF.

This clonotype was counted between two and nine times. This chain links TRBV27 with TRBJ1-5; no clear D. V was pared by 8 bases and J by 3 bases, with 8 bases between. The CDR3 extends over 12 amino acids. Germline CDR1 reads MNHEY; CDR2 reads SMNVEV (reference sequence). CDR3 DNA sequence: TGTGCCAGCGGTTACGTCAATCAGCCCCAGCATTTT. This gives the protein CASGYVNQPQHF.

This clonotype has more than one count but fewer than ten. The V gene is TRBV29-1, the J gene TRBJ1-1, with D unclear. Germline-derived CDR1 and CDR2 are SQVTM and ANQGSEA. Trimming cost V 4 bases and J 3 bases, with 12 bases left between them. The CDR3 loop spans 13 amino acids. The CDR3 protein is CSVARVTDTEAFF. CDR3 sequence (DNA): TGCAGCGTTGCAAGGGTGACGGACACTGAAGCTTTCTTT.

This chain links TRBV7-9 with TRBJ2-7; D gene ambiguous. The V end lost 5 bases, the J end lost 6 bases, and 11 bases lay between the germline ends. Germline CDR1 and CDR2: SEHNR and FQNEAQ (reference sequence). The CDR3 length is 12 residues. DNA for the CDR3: TGTGCCAGCAGCAATCAGTGGGCCGAGCAGTACGTC. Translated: CASSNQWAEQYV.

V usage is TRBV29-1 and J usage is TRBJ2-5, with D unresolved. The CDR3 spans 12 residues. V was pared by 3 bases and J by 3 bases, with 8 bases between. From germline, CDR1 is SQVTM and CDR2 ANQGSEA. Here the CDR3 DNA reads TGCAGCGTTGAGCCAGAAAAAGAGACCCAGTACTTC. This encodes CSVEPEKETQYF.

The CDR3 loop reads CASTIGALTGELFF. The CDR3 DNA reads as TGTGCCAGCACCATAGGGGCTCTCACCGGGGAGCTGTTTTTT. This sequence joins TRBV7-9 and TRBJ2-2; a weak D match, TRBD1 (5 bases). Germline CDR1 is SEHNR and CDR2 is FQNEAQ (reference sequence). The V gene lost 7 bases and the J gene lost 4 bases, with 13 bases spanning the gap. This CDR3 contains 14 residues.

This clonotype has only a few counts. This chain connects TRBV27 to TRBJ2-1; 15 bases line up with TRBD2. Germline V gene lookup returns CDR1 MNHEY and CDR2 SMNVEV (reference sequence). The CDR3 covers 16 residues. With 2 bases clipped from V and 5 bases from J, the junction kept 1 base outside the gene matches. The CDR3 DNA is TGTGCCAGCAGTTTAGGGACTAGCGGGGGGCACAATGAGCAGTTCTTC. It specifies CASSLGTSGGHNEQFF.

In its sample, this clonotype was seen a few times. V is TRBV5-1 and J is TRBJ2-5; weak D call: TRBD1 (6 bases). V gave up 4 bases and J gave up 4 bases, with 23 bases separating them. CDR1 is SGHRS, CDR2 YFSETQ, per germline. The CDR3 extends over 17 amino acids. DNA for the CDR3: TGCGCCAGCAGCCCAAGACCACCCCAGGGGCCTTCAGAGACCCAGTACTTC. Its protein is CASSPRPPQGPSETQYF. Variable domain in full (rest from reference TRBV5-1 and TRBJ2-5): KAGVTQTPRYLIKTRGQQVTLSCSPISGHRSVSWYQQTPGQGLQFLFEYFSETQRNKGNFPGRFSGRQFSNSRSEMNVSTLELGDSALYLCASSPRPPQGPSETQYFGPGTRLLVL.

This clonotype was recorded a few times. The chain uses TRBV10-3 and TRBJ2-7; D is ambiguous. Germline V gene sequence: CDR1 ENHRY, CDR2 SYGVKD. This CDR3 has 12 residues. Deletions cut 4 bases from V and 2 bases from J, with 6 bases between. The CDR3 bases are TGTGCCATCAGTGTCGAAGCCTACGAGCAGTACTTC. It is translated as CAISVEAYEQYF.

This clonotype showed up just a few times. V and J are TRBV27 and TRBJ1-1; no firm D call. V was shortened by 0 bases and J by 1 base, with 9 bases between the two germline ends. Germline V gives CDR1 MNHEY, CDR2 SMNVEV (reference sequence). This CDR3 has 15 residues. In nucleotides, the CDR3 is TGTGCCAGCAGTTTATCCTCCAACGGGAACACTGAAGCTTTCTTT. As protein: CASSLSSNGNTEAFF.

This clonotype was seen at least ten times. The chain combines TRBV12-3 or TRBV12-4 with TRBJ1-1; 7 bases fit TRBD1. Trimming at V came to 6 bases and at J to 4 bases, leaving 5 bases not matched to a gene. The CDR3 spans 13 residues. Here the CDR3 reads CASSQGGFTEAFF. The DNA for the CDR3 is TGTGCCAGCAGCCAAGGGGGCTTCACTGAAGCTTTCTTT.